A selection of T cell receptor beta chains follows, all from one sample in a study of CD8+CD57+ T cells in acquired aplastic anemia. TCRdb itself ran the reads through MiXCR, one entry per CDR3 protein. Counted here are about 140,000 distinct CDR3 sequences, about 40% occurring once; the ten biggest clones make up roughly 8.9%. The sequenced sample was sorted CD4+, CD8+, or CD8+CD57+ T cells (not recorded which) from PBMCs. These receptors were taken from a human donor in good health, serving as a control. Each CDR3 is given with its conserved first and last residue. The D gene is left open where the match is weak. Expanded clones get a size class; other rows say once, few or many, or leave the size out.

TRBV6-1	TRBJ1-2	12	many	TRBD1	CASTKTGSGYTF	TGTGCCAGCACCAAGACAGGGTCTGGCTACACCTTC
TRBV10-3	TRBJ2-7	14	-	TRBD2	CAISGTSGHHEQYF	TGTGCCATCAGTGGGACTAGCGGGCACCACGAGCAGTACTTC
TRBV24-1	TRBJ2-1	14	few	TRBD2	CATSEPGTSGEQFF	TGTGCCACCAGTGAACCTGGGACTAGCGGTGAGCAGTTCTTC
TRBV3-1	TRBJ2-4	15	once	-	CASSQVFDGEYIQYF	TGTGCCAGCAGCCAAGTCTTCGATGGGGAGTACATTCAGTACTTC
TRBV12-3/TRBV12-4	TRBJ2-7	15	many	TRBD1	CASCDRDRGIYEQYF	TGTGCCAGCTGCGACCGGGACAGGGGGATCTACGAGCAGTACTTC
TRBV7-8	TRBJ2-3	17	many	TRBD2	CASSPGLAGGNTDTQYF	TGTGCCAGCAGCCCGGGACTAGCGGGGGGCAACACAGATACGCAGTATTTT
TRBV2	TRBJ1-2	10	many	-	CASSDRGYTF	TGTGCCAGCAGTGACAGAGGCTACACCTTC
TRBV20-1	TRBJ1-2	15	many	-	CSARDSTTGNYGYTF	TGCAGTGCTAGAGATTCCACCACTGGGAACTATGGCTACACCTTC
TRBV3-1	TRBJ1-4	14	-	-	CASSQVSANEKLFF	TGTGCCAGCAGCCAAGTGTCAGCTAATGAAAAACTGTTTTTT
TRBV7-8	TRBJ1-6	15	many	-	CASSLAAIYNSPLHF	TGTGCCAGCAGCTTGGCAGCAATCTATAATTCACCCCTCCACTTT
TRBV29-1	TRBJ2-7	11	many	-	CSVGFSHEQYF	TGCAGCGTGGGATTCTCCCACGAGCAGTACTTC
TRBV19	TRBJ2-7	16	many	TRBD1	CASSGRGRASGYEQYF	TGTGCCAGTAGTGGCAGGGGGCGAGCATCTGGATACGAGCAGTACTTC
TRBV30	TRBJ2-3	12	many	-	CAWRASGDTQYF	TGTGCCTGGCGGGCTAGTGGCGATACGCAGTATTTT
TRBV30	TRBJ2-7	12	many	TRBD1	CASGTGGYEQYF	TGTGCCAGCGGGACAGGGGGCTACGAGCAGTACTTC
TRBV24-1	TRBJ2-3	15	many	-	CATRSSGTATKTQYF	TGTGCCACCAGATCAAGCGGGACAGCTACCAAAACGCAGTATTTT
TRBV27	TRBJ1-4	16	-	-	CASSPRQLRTNEKLFF	TGTGCCAGCAGTCCCAGACAGTTAAGAACTAATGAAAAACTGTTTTTT
TRBV11-3	TRBJ2-7	13	-	-	CASTTTEGAEQYF	TGTGCCAGCACGACGACAGAGGGCGCCGAGCAGTACTTC
TRBV15	TRBJ1-4	14	-	TRBD1	CATSTGTVNEKLFF	TGTGCCACCAGCACCGGGACAGTTAATGAAAAACTGTTTTTT
TRBV2	TRBJ2-1	18	-	TRBD2	CASSARPGTSGGYSEQFF	TGTGCCAGCAGTGCTCGTCCCGGGACTAGCGGGGGGTACAGTGAGCAGTTCTTC
TRBV2	TRBJ2-2	12	-	-	CASSGVPGELFF	TGTGCCAGTAGCGGTGTGCCCGGGGAGCTGTTTTTT
TRBV29-1	TRBJ1-1	11	-	-	CSVQRGEGAFF	TGCAGCGTACAGAGAGGGGAGGGGGCTTTCTTT
TRBV24-1	TRBJ1-1	13	-	-	CATSDLERVEAFF	TGTGCCACCAGTGACCTGGAGAGGGTTGAAGCTTTCTTT
TRBV9	TRBJ1-6	14	-	-	CASSLLQRDSPLHF	TGTGCCAGCAGCCTCTTACAGCGGGATTCACCCCTCCACTTT
TRBV20-1	TRBJ2-5	15	-	TRBD1	CSARDRDRGQETQYF	TGCAGTGCTAGAGACCGGGACAGGGGGCAAGAGACCCAGTACTTC
TRBV11-3	TRBJ2-7	16	many	-	CASSPNPPARVYEQYF	TGTGCCAGCAGTCCTAACCCTCCGGCCAGGGTATACGAGCAGTACTTC
TRBV19	TRBJ1-2	12	-	-	CACNRRREGYTF	TGTGCCTGTAACCGGCGGCGGGAGGGCTACACCTTC
TRBV19	TRBJ1-3	19	many	-	CASSIQPTLSANSGNTIYF	TGTGCCAGTAGTATCCAACCCACCCTCTCGGCTAACTCTGGAAACACCATATATTTT
TRBV7-6	TRBJ2-4	13	many	-	CASSTGWENIQYF	TGTGCCAGCAGCACAGGGTGGGAAAACATTCAGTACTTC
TRBV30	TRBJ1-5	14	few	-	CAWSKGYSNQPQHF	TGTGCCTGGAGTAAAGGTTATAGCAATCAGCCCCAGCATTTT
TRBV15	TRBJ2-1	14	-	-	CATTLGQGGIEQFF	TGTGCCACCACACTAGGACAGGGAGGGATTGAGCAGTTCTTC
TRBV20-1	TRBJ2-2	14	many	TRBD2	CSASSGRDTGELFF	TGCAGTGCTTCTAGCGGGAGGGACACCGGGGAGCTGTTTTTT
TRBV9	TRBJ1-2	14	many	-	CASSVGDGPYGYTF	TGTGCCAGCAGCGTAGGGGACGGTCCCTATGGCTACACCTTC
TRBV20-1	TRBJ2-7	13	many	-	CSARTGVPYEQYF	TGCAGTGCTAGGACAGGAGTCCCGTACGAGCAGTACTTC
TRBV10-3	TRBJ2-5	12	-	-	CASGTDQETQYF	TGTGCCAGCGGGACCGATCAAGAGACCCAGTACTTC
TRBV29-1	TRBJ2-1	15	-	-	CSVPVVGTLRDEQFF	TGCAGCGTTCCCGTGGTAGGGACCCTTAGGGATGAGCAGTTCTTC
TRBV19	TRBJ2-1	11	-	-	CASSLGVEQFF	TGTGCCAGCAGCTTAGGGGTTGAGCAGTTCTTC
TRBV29-1	TRBJ2-2	14	few	-	CSVVRDTNTGELFF	TGCAGCGTTGTAAGGGATACGAACACCGGGGAGCTGTTTTTT
TRBV19	TRBJ1-1	14	-	TRBD1	CASRGQGGNTEAFF	TGTGCCAGTAGGGGACAGGGGGGAAACACTGAAGCTTTCTTT
TRBV19	TRBJ2-7	14	-	-	CASSINSVPDEQYF	TGTGCCAGTAGCATAAATAGCGTTCCGGACGAGCAGTACTTC
TRBV11-2	TRBJ1-3	15	many	-	CASSQGRNSGNTIYF	TGTGCCAGCAGCCAGGGTAGAAACTCTGGAAACACCATATATTTT
TRBV19	TRBJ1-2	12	-	-	CASTKGLYGYTF	TGTGCCAGTACGAAGGGGCTCTATGGCTACACCTTC
TRBV2	TRBJ2-7	14	-	TRBD1	CASRRQGIIDEQYF	TGTGCCAGCAGGAGACAGGGGATAATCGACGAGCAGTACTTC
TRBV19	TRBJ1-5	16	-	-	CASSPADIVSRQPQHF	TGTGCCAGTAGTCCGGCTGACATTGTCTCACGGCAGCCCCAGCATTTT
TRBV20-1	TRBJ2-7	13	once	TRBD2	CSATGTSEYEQYF	TGCAGTGCTACCGGGACTAGCGAGTACGAGCAGTACTTC
TRBV19	TRBJ1-2	13	-	TRBD1	CASSRTGTHGYTF	TGTGCCAGTAGTAGGACAGGGACCCATGGCTACACCTTC
TRBV29-1	TRBJ2-5	10	-	-	CSAKTGTQYF	TGCAGCGCGAAGACAGGGACCCAGTACTTC
TRBV9	TRBJ2-7	14	-	-	CASSPRQAVYEQYF	TGTGCCAGCAGCCCCCGACAGGCAGTCTACGAGCAGTACTTC
TRBV6-2/TRBV6-3	TRBJ2-7	12	-	-	CASSYLTYGQYF	TGTGCCAGCAGTTACCTGACCTACGGGCAGTACTTC
TRBV5-5	TRBJ1-1	12	many	-	CASGGWDATAFF	TGTGCCAGCGGCGGGTGGGACGCTACGGCTTTCTTT
TRBV20-1	TRBJ1-1	9	many	-	CSDGTEAFF	TGCAGTGACGGGACTGAAGCTTTCTTT
TRBV12-3/TRBV12-4	TRBJ2-3	15	many	-	CASSFSGDFADTQYF	TGTGCCAGCAGTTTTTCAGGGGACTTCGCAGATACGCAGTATTTT
TRBV20-1	TRBJ1-4	13	-	-	CSARSPSREKLFF	TGCAGTGCTAGATCCCCGTCCCGTGAAAAACTGTTTTTT
TRBV30	TRBJ2-2	15	few	TRBD2	CADGLAGGNTGELFF	TGTGCCGACGGACTAGCGGGAGGGAACACCGGGGAGCTGTTTTTT